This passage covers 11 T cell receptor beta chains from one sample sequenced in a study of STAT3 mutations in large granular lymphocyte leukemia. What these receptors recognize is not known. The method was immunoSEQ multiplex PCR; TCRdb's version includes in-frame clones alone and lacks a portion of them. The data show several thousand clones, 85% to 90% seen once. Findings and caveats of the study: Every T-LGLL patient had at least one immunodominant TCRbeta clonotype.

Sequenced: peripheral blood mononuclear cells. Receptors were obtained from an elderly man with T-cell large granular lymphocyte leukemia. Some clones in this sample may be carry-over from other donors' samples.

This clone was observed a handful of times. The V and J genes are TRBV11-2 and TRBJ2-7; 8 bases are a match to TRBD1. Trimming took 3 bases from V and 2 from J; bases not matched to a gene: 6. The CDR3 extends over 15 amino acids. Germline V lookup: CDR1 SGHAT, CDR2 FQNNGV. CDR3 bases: TGTGCCAGCAGCTTCGGAGGGACAGGAGCCTACGAGCAGTACTTC. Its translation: CASSFGGTGAYEQYF.

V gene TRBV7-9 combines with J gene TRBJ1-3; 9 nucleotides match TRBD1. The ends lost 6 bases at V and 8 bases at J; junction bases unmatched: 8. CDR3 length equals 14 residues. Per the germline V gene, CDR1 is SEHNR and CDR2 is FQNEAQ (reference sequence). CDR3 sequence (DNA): TGTGCCAGCAGAACCGGGACAGGGAGGGACACCATATATTTT. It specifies CASRTGTGRDTIYF.

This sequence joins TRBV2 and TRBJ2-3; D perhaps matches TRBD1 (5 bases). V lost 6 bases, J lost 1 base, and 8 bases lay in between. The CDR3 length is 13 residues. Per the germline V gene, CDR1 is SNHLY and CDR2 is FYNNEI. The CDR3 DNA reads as TGTGCCAGCAGAGGACATGGCACAGATACGCAGTATTTT. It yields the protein CASRGHGTDTQYF. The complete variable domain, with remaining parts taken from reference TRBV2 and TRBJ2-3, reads EPEVTQTPSHQVTQMGQEVILRCVPISNHLYFYWYRQILGQKVEFLVSFYNNEISEKSEIFDDQFSVERPDGSNFTLKIRSTKLEDSAMYFCASRGHGTDTQYFGPGTRLTVL.

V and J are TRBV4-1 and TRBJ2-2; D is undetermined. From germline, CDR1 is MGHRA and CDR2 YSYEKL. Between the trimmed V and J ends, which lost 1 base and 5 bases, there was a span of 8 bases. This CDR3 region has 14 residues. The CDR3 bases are TGCGCCAGCAGCCAAGGGGCCAGTACCGGGGAGCTGTTTTTT. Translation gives CASSQGASTGELFF.

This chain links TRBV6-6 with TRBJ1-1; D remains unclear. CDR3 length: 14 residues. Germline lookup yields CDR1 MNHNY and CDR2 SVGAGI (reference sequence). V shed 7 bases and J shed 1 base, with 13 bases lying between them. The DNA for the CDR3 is TGTGCCAGCACCCCCGGCTCCCCGAACACTGAAGCTTTCTTT. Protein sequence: CASTPGSPNTEAFF.

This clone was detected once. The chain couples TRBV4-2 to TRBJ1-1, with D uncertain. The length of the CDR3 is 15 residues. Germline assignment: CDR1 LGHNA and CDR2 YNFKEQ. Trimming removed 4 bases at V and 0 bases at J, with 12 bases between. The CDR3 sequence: CASSRLGPVNTEAFF. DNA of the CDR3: TGTGCCAGCAGCCGCCTGGGCCCGGTGAACACTGAAGCTTTCTTT.

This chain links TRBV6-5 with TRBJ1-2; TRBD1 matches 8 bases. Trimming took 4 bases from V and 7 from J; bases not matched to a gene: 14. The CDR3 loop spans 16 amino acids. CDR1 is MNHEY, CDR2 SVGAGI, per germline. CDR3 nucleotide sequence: TGTGCCAGCAGTTTACCGACCCCCGGACAGGGAGGTGGCTACACCTTC. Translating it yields CASSLPTPGQGGGYTF.

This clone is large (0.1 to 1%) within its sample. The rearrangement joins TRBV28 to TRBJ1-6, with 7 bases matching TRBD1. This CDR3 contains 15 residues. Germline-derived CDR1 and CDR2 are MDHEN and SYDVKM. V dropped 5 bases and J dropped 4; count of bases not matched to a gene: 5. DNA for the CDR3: TGTGCCAGCAGTATGGAGGGACAGTATAATTCACCCCTCCACTTT. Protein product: CASSMEGQYNSPLHF.

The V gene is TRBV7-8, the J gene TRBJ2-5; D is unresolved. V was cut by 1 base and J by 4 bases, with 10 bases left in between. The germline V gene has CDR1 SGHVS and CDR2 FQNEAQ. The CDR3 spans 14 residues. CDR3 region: CASSLGAARETQYF. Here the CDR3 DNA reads TGTGCCAGCAGCTTAGGGGCGGCTCGAGAGACCCAGTACTTC.

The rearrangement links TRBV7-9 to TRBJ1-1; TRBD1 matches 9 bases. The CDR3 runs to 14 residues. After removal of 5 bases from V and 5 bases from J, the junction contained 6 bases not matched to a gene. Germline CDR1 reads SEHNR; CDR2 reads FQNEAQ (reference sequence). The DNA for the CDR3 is TGTGCCAGCAGCCCGGGACAGGGTGGGACTGAAGCTTTCTTT. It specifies CASSPGQGGTEAFF.

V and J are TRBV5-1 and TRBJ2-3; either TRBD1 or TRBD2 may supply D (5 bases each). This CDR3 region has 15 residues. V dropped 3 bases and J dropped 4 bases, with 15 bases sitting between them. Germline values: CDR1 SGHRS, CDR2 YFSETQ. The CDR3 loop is CASSSEEGLADTQYF. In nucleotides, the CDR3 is TGCGCCAGCAGCTCGGAAGAGGGGCTAGCAGATACGCAGTATTTT.